This entry lists 19 T cell receptor beta chains sequenced from one sample in a study of neurological immune-mediated disorders. Noted time point: longitudinal time-point 1 (baseline). TCRdb itself ran the 5' RACE reads through MiXCR, one entry per CDR3 protein. The data hold around 76,000 distinct CDR3 sequences, with roughly a tenth observed a single time. The sequencing sample was made of PBMCs. The receptors originated from a man younger than 45 in good health.

This clonotype has ten or more counts. The chain combines TRBV7-3 with TRBJ1-6, with D possibly being TRBD1 (6 bases). CDR3 length: 13 amino acids. Per the germline V gene, CDR1 is SGHTA and CDR2 is FQGTGA. V was pared by 6 bases and J by 10 bases, with 13 bases between. CDR3 nucleotides: TGTGCCAGCAGTCGGGGGGGCGTCTCACCCCTCCACTTT. Encoded protein: CASSRGGVSPLHF.

This clonotype was recorded at least ten times. The V call is TRBV29-1, the J call TRBJ2-7; D is undetermined. Between the trimmed V and J ends, which lost 5 bases and 0 bases, there was a span of 20 bases. CDR3 length equals 16 residues. The germline V gene encodes CDR1 SQVTM and CDR2 ANQGSEA. The CDR3 nucleotides read TGCAGCGTTTTCCCGAGGCACCAGCGACTCTCCTACGAGCAGTACTTC. It is translated as CSVFPRHQRLSYEQYF.

This clonotype was seen repeatedly, ten times or more. The chain recombines TRBV12-3 or TRBV12-4 with TRBJ2-1, with TRBD1 identical over 7 bases. The junction had 4 bases not matched to a gene; V was cut back by 6 bases and J by 2 bases. CDR3 length equals 14 residues. CDR3 protein: CASSTGAAYNEQFF. CDR3 DNA sequence: TGTGCCAGCAGCACAGGGGCCGCCTACAATGAGCAGTTCTTC.

Ten or more counts support this clonotype. This rearrangement joins TRBV6-6 to TRBJ2-1; TRBD2 matches at 9 bases. Germline CDR1 MNHNY, CDR2 SVGAGI (reference sequence). The junction had 1 base not matched to a gene; V was cut back by 6 bases and J by 1 base. CDR3 length: 14 residues. CDR3 nucleotide sequence: TGTGCCAGCAGACTAGCGGGTTCCTACAATGAGCAGTTCTTC. The encoded protein is CASRLAGSYNEQFF.

This clonotype was found many times. The gene calls are TRBV29-1 and TRBJ2-1; D is uncertain. The CDR3 is made up of 13 amino acids. Germline V lookup: CDR1 SQVTM, CDR2 ANQGSEA. The V and J ends lost 3 bases and 12 bases respectively, with 18 bases between them. CDR3 nucleotides: TGCAGCGTTGATATTGGAGCAAACTTTGGGCAGTTCTTC. Residues: CSVDIGANFGQFF.

On this clonotype itself: A much larger clonotype is one base distant, so this may be a read error. This chain uses TRBV5-1 with TRBJ2-1; TRBD2 matches 9 bases. This CDR3 contains 19 residues. J gave up 0 bases and V 0 bases, and 10 bases lay outside the gene matches. Germline values: CDR1 SGHRS, CDR2 YFSETQ. CDR3 sequence: CASSLELLGSGSSYNEQFF. The DNA for the CDR3 is TGCGCCAGCAGCTTGGAATTGTTGGGTAGCGGGAGCTCCTACAATGAGCAGTTCTTC.

Many counts were recorded for this clonotype. The rearrangement joins TRBV2 to TRBJ2-5; D not certain. Looked up from germline, CDR1 is SNHLY and CDR2 is FYNNEI. Trimming left V 3 bases short and J 1 base short, with 6 bases between. The CDR3 length is 13 residues. As DNA, the CDR3 is TGTGCCAGCAGTGAGTCTCTCCAAGAGACCCAGTACTTC. Translated, it gives CASSESLQETQYF.

This clonotype showed up many times. This chain connects TRBV18 to TRBJ2-7; TRBD1 matches at 9 bases. This CDR3 has 15 residues. V shed 10 bases and J 0 bases; nucleotides not matched to a gene: 10. CDR1 is KGHSH and CDR2 is LQKENI in the germline V gene. This chain's CDR3 is CATSAGTGLSYEQYF. As DNA, the CDR3 is TGTGCCACCTCCGCCGGGACAGGGCTCTCCTACGAGCAGTACTTC.

At least ten counts were recorded for this clonotype. This chain joins TRBV28 and TRBJ1-5, with no clear D. The germline CDR1 and CDR2 sequences are MDHEN and SYDVKM. CDR3 length: 12 amino acids. Trimming took off 4 bases at V and 5 bases at J, with 6 bases between the two ends. Here the CDR3 DNA reads TGTGCCAGCAGTTGGCTGGATCAGCCCCAGCATTTT. This gives the protein CASSWLDQPQHF.

This clonotype was seen many times. The genes are TRBV20-1 and TRBJ2-4; the D call may be TRBD1 or TRBD2 (5 bases each). Looked up from germline, CDR1 is DFQATT and CDR2 is SNEGSKA (reference sequence). This CDR3 has 13 amino acids. V was trimmed by 3 bases and J by 3 bases, leaving 9 bases between them. The CDR3 DNA reads TGCAGTGCTAGGGTGGGGGACAAAAACATTCAGTACTTC. Protein product: CSARVGDKNIQYF.

At least ten counts were recorded for this clonotype. V and J are TRBV12-3 or TRBV12-4 and TRBJ2-7, with 7 positions matching TRBD2. With V trimmed by 3 bases and J by 1 base, 3 bases remained unmatched. The CDR3 is made up of 14 amino acids. The CDR3 protein is CASSFGGGSYEQYF. The CDR3 DNA sequence: TGTGCCAGCAGTTTCGGGGGAGGGTCCTACGAGCAGTACTTC.

V is TRBV14 and J is TRBJ2-1; 10 bases align to TRBD2. The V gene's germline CDR1 is SGHDN and CDR2 FVKESK. The CDR3 is made up of 16 amino acids. Losses at the gene ends were 4 bases for V and 8 bases for J; bases not matched to a gene: 11. This CDR3 is CASSRHRLAGEDEQFF. Here the CDR3 DNA reads TGTGCCAGCAGCCGCCATAGGCTAGCGGGAGAGGATGAGCAGTTCTTC.

V gene TRBV20-1 combines with J gene TRBJ2-1, with TRBD2 matching 9 bases. In germline, CDR1 is DFQATT, CDR2 SNEGSKA (reference sequence). V shed 3 bases and J 7 bases; nucleotides not matched to a gene: 4. CDR3 length: 13 amino acids. CDR3 region: CSARVAGVNEQFF. Written as DNA, the CDR3 is TGCAGTGCTAGGGTAGCGGGAGTGAATGAGCAGTTCTTC.

This clonotype was counted many times. The CDR3 loop is CASRRGTTDTQYF. In DNA, the CDR3 is TGTGCCAGCAGGAGAGGGACCACAGATACGCAGTATTTT. J is TRBJ2-3 and V is TRBV28, with D perhaps TRBD1 or TRBD2 (5 bases each). The CDR3 consists of 13 residues. The ends were cut back, 6 bases at V and 2 bases at J, with 9 bases in the middle. CDR1 and CDR2 (germline): MDHEN, SYDVKM.

This clonotype came up many times. The chain couples TRBV7-9 to TRBJ1-6, with D perhaps matching TRBD1 (5 bases). The CDR3 is 14 amino acids. V was pared by 11 bases and J by 4 bases, with 15 bases between. Germline CDR1 SEHNR, CDR2 FQNEAQ (reference sequence). The CDR3 spells CAGTGQFYNSPLHF. The DNA of the CDR3 is TGTGCCGGCACGGGGCAGTTTTATAATTCACCCCTCCACTTT.

This clonotype was seen more than once but under ten times. V usage is TRBV27 and J usage is TRBJ1-5; 7 bases match TRBD1. Trimming at V came to 3 bases and at J to 3 bases, leaving 2 bases not matched to a gene. Germline V gene lookup returns CDR1 MNHEY and CDR2 SMNVEV (reference sequence). CDR3 length equals 14 residues. DNA for the CDR3: TGTGCCAGCAGTTTGGGACAGTCCAATCAGCCCCAGCATTTT. It translates to CASSLGQSNQPQHF.

The table lists this clonotype with many counts. The rearrangement joins TRBV18 to TRBJ2-3; 8 bases match TRBD1. Germline CDR1 and CDR2: KGHSH and LQKENI. The ends lost 1 base at V and 2 bases at J; junction bases unmatched: 5. The CDR3 has 16 residues. CDR3 in DNA: TGTGCCAGCTCACCACGGACAGGGCCGGACACAGATACGCAGTATTTT. Its translation is CASSPRTGPDTDTQYF.

This clonotype was detected many times. The chain's CDR3 is CASNEGRAYNEQFF. The CDR3 nucleotides read TGTGCCAGCAATGAGGGGAGGGCCTACAATGAGCAGTTCTTC. This sequence joins TRBV9 and TRBJ2-1, with TRBD2 identical over 7 bases. J lost 2 bases, V lost 6 bases, and 5 bases had no gene match. The CDR3 contains 14 residues. Germline V gene lookup returns CDR1 SGDLS and CDR2 YYNGEE.

This clonotype has a count of ten or more. The V and J genes are TRBV5-1 and TRBJ2-1; D could derive from TRBD1 or TRBD2 (5 bases each). The CDR3 consists of 15 residues. Germline CDR1 and CDR2: SGHRS and YFSETQ. The V end lost 0 bases, the J end lost 6 bases, and 13 bases lay between the germline ends. CDR3 DNA sequence: TGCGCCAGCAGCTTGGTTGTCGGGGACGCCAATGAGCAGTTCTTC. This encodes CASSLVVGDANEQFF.